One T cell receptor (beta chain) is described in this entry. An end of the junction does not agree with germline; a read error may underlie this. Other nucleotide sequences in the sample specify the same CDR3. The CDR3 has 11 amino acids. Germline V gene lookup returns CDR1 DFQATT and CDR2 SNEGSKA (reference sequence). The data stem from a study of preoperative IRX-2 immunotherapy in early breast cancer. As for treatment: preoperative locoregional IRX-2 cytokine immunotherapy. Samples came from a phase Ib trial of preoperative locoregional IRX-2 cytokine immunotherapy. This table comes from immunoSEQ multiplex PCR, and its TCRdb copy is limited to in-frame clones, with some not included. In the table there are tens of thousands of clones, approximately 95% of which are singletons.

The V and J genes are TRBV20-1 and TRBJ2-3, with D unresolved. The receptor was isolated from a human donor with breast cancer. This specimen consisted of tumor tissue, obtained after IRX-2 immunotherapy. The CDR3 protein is CSARLPDTQYF. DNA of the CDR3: TGCAGCGCTAGACTGCCAGATACGCAGTATTTT.